This T cell receptor beta chain was documented in a study of T cell repertoires in cytomegalovirus infection. Background on the study: Evidence of both CMV infection and a matching HLA type came from public TCR beta signatures. Study conclusions and caveats: In two of eight donors, the top clonotype was HLA-C-restricted CMV-specific.

TCRdb re-derived calls from the reads in MiXCR, one entry per CDR3 protein. The sample carries under 200,000 distinct CDR3 sequences, roughly 15% recorded once. This clonotype was seen a few times. Its antigen is not identified. V lost 3 bases to trimming and J lost 1 base, with 9 bases between them. The germline V gene encodes CDR1 MDHEN and CDR2 SYDVKM. CDR3 size: 15 residues. The chain carries TRBV28 and TRBJ2-2; weak D call: TRBD1 (5 bases). The clonotype comes from a human donor in good health (CMV status not recorded). Some clones in this sample may be carry-over from other donors' samples. Sequencing input: CD8+ T cells from PBMCs. The DNA of the CDR3 is TGTGCCAGCAGTTTGGGGCAGCTGAACACCGGGGAGCTGTTTTTT. It specifies CASSLGQLNTGELFF.